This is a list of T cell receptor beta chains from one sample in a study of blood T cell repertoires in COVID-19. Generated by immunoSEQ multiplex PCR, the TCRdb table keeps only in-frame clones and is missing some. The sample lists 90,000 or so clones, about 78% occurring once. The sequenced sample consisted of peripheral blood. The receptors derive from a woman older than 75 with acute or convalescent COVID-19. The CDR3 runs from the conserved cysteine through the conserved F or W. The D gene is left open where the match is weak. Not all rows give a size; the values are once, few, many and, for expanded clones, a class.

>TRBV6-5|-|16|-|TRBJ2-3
TGTGCCAGCAGTTACGGGCAGGGTCGGGGCACAGATACGCAGTATTTT
CASSYGQGRGTDTQYF
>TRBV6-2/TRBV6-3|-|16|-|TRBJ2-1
TGTGCCAGCAGCCCGGTTATGTCGGGTAGGATGGCTGAGCAGTTCTTC
CASSPVMSGRMAEQFF
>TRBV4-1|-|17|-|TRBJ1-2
TGCGCCAGCAGCCAAGGAGGGAAACCGACCGCTAACTATGGCTACACCTTC
CASSQGGKPTANYGYTF
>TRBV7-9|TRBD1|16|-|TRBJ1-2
TGTGCCAGCAGCTTAGACAGGGGGTCGGGATCGAATGGCTACACCTTC
CASSLDRGSGSNGYTF
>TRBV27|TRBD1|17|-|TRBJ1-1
TGTGCCAGCAGTTTTGGGAAAGGGCACAGGGGTAGCACTGAAGCTTTCTTT
CASSFGKGHRGSTEAFF
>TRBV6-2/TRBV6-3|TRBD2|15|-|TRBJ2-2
TGTGCCAGCAGTTTACTAGCGGCTCCCGGCGGGGAGCTGTTTTTT
CASSLLAAPGGELFF
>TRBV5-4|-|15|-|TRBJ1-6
TGTGCCAGCACCGTAGGGGGGGGACTAAATTCACCCCTCCACTTT
CASTVGGGLNSPLHF
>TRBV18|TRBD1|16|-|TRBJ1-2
TGTGCCAGCTCCACCGCTGTGACAGGGGGCGTCTATGGCTACACCTTC
CASSTAVTGGVYGYTF
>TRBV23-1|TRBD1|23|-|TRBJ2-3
TGCGCCAGCAGTCAATCGTTGGTCAAGGACAGGGGGGAATCGATTAGGACCACAGATACGCAGTATTTT
CASSQSLVKDRGESIRTTDTQYF
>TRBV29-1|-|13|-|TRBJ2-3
TGCAGCGTTGCACGGGGAAGCACAGATACGCAGTATTTT
CSVARGSTDTQYF
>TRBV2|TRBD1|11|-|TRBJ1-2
TGTGCCAGCAAAGAAGAGGGGGCAGGCACCTTC
CASKEEGAGTF
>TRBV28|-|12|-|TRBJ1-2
TGTGCCAGCAGTCTACGGGACTATGGCTACACCTTC
CASSLRDYGYTF
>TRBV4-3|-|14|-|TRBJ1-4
TGCGCCAGCAGCCAAGATGTGCGAAATGAAAAACTGTTTTTT
CASSQDVRNEKLFF
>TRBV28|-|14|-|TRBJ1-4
TGTGCCACTAACCTTGAGGAGGAAGATGAAAAACTGTTTTTT
CATNLEEEDEKLFF
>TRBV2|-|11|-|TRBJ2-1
TGTGCCAGCAGTCGCTACAATGAGCAGTTCTTC
CASSRYNEQFF
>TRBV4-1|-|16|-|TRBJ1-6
TGCGCCAGCAGCGAAAGGACAGTGGACTATAATTCACCCCTCCACTTT
CASSERTVDYNSPLHF
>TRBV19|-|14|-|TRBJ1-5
TGTGCCAGTAGCCGACAAGGCGAAAGTCAGCCCCAGCATTTT
CASSRQGESQPQHF
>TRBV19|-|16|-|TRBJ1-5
TGTGCCAGTAGTCCGGGTGGATTCGATCCCTATCAGCCCCAGCATTTT
CASSPGGFDPYQPQHF
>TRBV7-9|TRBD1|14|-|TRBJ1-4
TGTGCCAGCAGCTTGGACAGGGGGCGTGAAAAACTGTTTTTT
CASSLDRGREKLFF
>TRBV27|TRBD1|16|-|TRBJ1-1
TGTGCCAGCAGTTCGTGGACAGGGGACACCCTCACTGAAGCTTTCTTT
CASSSWTGDTLTEAFF
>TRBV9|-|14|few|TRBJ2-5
TGTGCCAGCAGCGGGAGGGTCCCCCAAGAGACCCAGTACTTC
CASSGRVPQETQYF
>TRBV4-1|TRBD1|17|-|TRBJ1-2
TGCGCCAGCAGCCGGGGGGACAGTTGGGGGCGATCCTATGGCTACACCTTC
CASSRGDSWGRSYGYTF
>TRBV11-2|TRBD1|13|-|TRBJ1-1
TGTGCCAGCAGCCCGGGACAGGGGACTGAAGCTTTCTTT
CASSPGQGTEAFF
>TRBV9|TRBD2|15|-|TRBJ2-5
TGTGCCAGCAGCGTAGCCCCTAGCGGGGGCGACCCCCAGTACTTC
CASSVAPSGGDPQYF
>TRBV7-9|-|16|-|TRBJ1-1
TGTGCCAGCAGTCCAATGTACTGGACTGAGAACACTGAAGCTTTCTTT
CASSPMYWTENTEAFF
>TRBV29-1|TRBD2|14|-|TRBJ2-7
TGCAGCGTTGCCCTAGCGGGGGGTAACTACGAGCAGTACTTC
CSVALAGGNYEQYF
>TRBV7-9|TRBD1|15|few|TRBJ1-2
TGTGCCAGCAGCTTAGAAGGGGACAGGGGGGGCGGCTACACCTTC
CASSLEGDRGGGYTF
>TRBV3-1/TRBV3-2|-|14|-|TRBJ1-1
TGTGCCAGCAGATCAAAGGGGGGGGGAGTATTAGCTTTCTTT
CASRSKGGGVLAFF
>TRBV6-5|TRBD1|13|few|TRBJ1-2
TGTGCCAGCAGGGACAGGGCCAACTATGGCTACACCTTC
CASRDRANYGYTF
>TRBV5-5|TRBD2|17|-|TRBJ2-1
TGTGCCAGCAGCTTGGGGGCGGGGGTAGCGGGCTACAATGAGCAGTTCTTC
CASSLGAGVAGYNEQFF
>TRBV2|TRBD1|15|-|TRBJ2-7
TGTGCCAGCAGCAACTACGGGGACAGGGCCAACGAGCAGTACTTC
CASSNYGDRANEQYF
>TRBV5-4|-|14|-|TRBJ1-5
TGTGCCAGCAGCTTCGACGGAGCCTATCAGCCCCAGCATTTT
CASSFDGAYQPQHF